The TCR beta chain under discussion was sequenced for a study of blood T cells in healthy people across ages. Together with a sample-barcoded 5' primer, a J-beta primer mix was included in a second PCR lasting about 7 to 12 cycles. TCRdb used MiXCR to reprocess the 5' RACE reads, holding one entry per CDR3 protein. The table has roughly 1.9 million distinct CDR3 sequences, about two fifths seen once. Germline lookup yields CDR1 SGDLS and CDR2 YYNGEE. V shed 0 bases and J 3 bases; nucleotides not matched to a gene: 5. The CDR3 has 15 residues. The material sequenced was blood. This TCR came from a human donor in good health. V and J are TRBV9 and TRBJ1-2; 7 bases line up with TRBD1. Here the CDR3 DNA reads TGTGCCAGCAGCGTAGAAGGGGGCGGATACTATGGCTACACCTTC. Translated: CASSVEGGGYYGYTF.